These 8 T cell receptor beta chains originate from one sample sequenced in a study of shared clonotypes between healthy human individuals. Generated by immunoSEQ multiplex PCR, the TCRdb table keeps only in-frame clones and is missing some. In the table there are under 1,900,000 clones, just under 99% of which are singletons. What was sequenced was naive CD4+ T cells sorted from blood. Stated subset: CD45RA+ positively selected. These receptors all stem from a young man in good health.

The chain joins TRBV6-1 to TRBJ2-1; D unclear. The V end lost 2 bases, the J end lost 6 bases, and 2 bases lay between the germline ends. The CDR3 is 11 amino acids. CDR1 and CDR2 (germline): MNHNS, SASEGT. CDR3 nucleotides: TGTGCCAGCAGTGAACCCAATGAGCAGTTCTTC. Encoded protein: CASSEPNEQFF.

V is TRBV7-9 and J is TRBJ1-4; 8 nucleotides match TRBD1. This CDR3 comprises 14 residues. Germline-derived CDR1 and CDR2 are SEHNR and FQNEAQ (reference sequence). The V and J ends lost 5 bases and 6 bases, in that order; junction bases with no gene match: 5. Written as DNA, the CDR3 is TGTGCCAGCAGCCGCAGGGGGCCTTATGAAAAACTGTTTTTT. Its protein product is CASSRRGPYEKLFF.

In this sample, this clone turned up a few times. The chain's CDR3 is CASSPRLLGGYTF. As DNA, the CDR3 is TGTGCCAGCAGTCCAAGGTTGCTCGGTGGCTACACCTTC. The chain links TRBV27 to TRBJ1-2; D gene ambiguous. This CDR3 comprises 13 residues. Germline-derived CDR1 and CDR2 are MNHEY and SMNVEV (reference sequence). V shed 5 bases and J shed 7 bases, with 14 bases lying between them.

The chain has TRBV29-1 and TRBJ1-1; no firm D call. The germline CDR1 and CDR2 sequences are SQVTM and ANQGSEA. The V end lost 4 bases, the J end lost 5 bases, and 14 bases lay between the germline ends. The CDR3 extends over 13 amino acids. CDR3 coding DNA: TGCAGCGTTGCTCGGCTCCTGGCTACTGAAGCTTTCTTT. Its protein product is CSVARLLATEAFF.

The chain links TRBV5-1 to TRBJ2-7, with 7 bases that match TRBD1. This CDR3 has 15 residues. Trimming removed 0 bases from V and 4 bases from J; junction bases left unmatched: 7. Germline V CDR1 and CDR2: SGHRS, YFSETQ. The CDR3 region has the DNA TGCGCCAGCAGCTTGGTCTCCAGGGGGAAATACGAGCAGTACTTC. Its translation is CASSLVSRGKYEQYF.

The chain is built from TRBV9 and TRBJ2-3; possibly TRBD1 or TRBD2 for D (5 bases each). The CDR3 sequence is 15 residues long. CDR1 is SGDLS, CDR2 YYNGEE, per germline. Trimming pared 0 bases from V and 3 bases from J, leaving 11 bases between. DNA of the CDR3: TGTGCCAGCAGCGTAGTGGGGGAAACGACAGATACGCAGTATTTT. Amino acid sequence: CASSVVGETTDTQYF.

V usage is TRBV27 and J usage is TRBJ1-5; 10 bases map to TRBD1. CDR1 and CDR2 (germline): MNHEY, SMNVEV (reference sequence). CDR3 length equals 17 residues. Trimming cost V 7 bases and J 0 bases; bases outside gene matches: 9. The CDR3 is CASIKDRGLGSNQPQHF. The CDR3 DNA is TGTGCCAGCATAAAAGACAGGGGGCTAGGTAGCAATCAGCCCCAGCATTTT.

The genes are TRBV11-2 and TRBJ1-3; D ambiguous. This CDR3 is 17 amino acids long. Trimming left V 2 bases short and J 0 bases short, with 14 bases between. Germline CDR1 reads SGHAT; CDR2 reads FQNNGV. The CDR3 coding sequence is TGTGCCAGCAGCTTAATTAATGGACGGAGCTCTGGAAACACCATATATTTT. It encodes CASSLINGRSSGNTIYF.